This T cell receptor (beta chain) is drawn from a study of T cell repertoires in cytomegalovirus infection. Overall study: Matching HLA type, along with CMV infection, was indicated by public TCR beta signatures. General study points: It was HLA-C-restricted CMV-specific TCR beta clonotypes that dominated the response ex vivo. Public TCR beta family frequency separated CMV-and-HLA carriers, including in an independent cohort.

In germline, CDR1 is SEHNR, CDR2 FQNEAQ (reference sequence). This CDR3 has 18 residues. Trimming cost V 2 bases and J 5 bases, with 24 bases left between them. TCRdb independently ran MiXCR on the reads; one entry per CDR3 protein. The repertoire holds over 300,000 distinct CDR3 sequences, under 20% seen once, with approximately 12% in the top ten. In this sample, this clonotype turned up many times. The antigen remains unidentified. The V call is TRBV7-9, the J call TRBJ1-2; a weak D match, TRBD1 (6 bases). The receptor comes from a human donor in good health (CMV status not recorded). Some clones in this sample may be carry-over from other donors' samples. Specimen: PBMCs. In DNA, the CDR3 is TGTGCCAGCAGCTTATTAATACGTCGGGGGGCCGGAGAGTATGGCTACACCTTC. Protein sequence: CASSLLIRRGAGEYGYTF. Looking up the rest from reference TRBV7-9 and TRBJ1-2 gives the full variable domain: DTGVSQNPRHKITKRGQNVTFRCDPISEHNRLYWYRQTLGQGPEFLTYFQNEAQLEKSRLLSDRFSAERPKGSFSTLEIQRTEQGDSAMYLCASSLLIRRGAGEYGYTFGSGTRLTVV.